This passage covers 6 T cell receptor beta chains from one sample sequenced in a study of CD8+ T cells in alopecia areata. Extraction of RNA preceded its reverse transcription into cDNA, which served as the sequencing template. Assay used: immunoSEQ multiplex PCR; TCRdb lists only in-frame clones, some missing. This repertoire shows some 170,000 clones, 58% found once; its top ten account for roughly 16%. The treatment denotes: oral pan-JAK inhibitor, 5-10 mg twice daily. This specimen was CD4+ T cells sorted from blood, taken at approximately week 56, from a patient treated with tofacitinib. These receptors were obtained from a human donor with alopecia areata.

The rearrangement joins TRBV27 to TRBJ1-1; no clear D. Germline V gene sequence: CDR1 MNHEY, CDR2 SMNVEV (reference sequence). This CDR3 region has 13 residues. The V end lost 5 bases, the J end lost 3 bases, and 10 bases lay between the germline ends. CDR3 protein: CASSASHYTEAFF. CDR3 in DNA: TGTGCCAGCAGTGCCTCACACTACACTGAAGCTTTCTTT.

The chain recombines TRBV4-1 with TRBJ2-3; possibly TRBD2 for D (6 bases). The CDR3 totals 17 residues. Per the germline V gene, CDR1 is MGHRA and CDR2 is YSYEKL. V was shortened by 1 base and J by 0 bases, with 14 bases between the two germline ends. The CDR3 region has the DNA TGCGCCAGCAGCCAAGGGAGGAGGGGCCTCAGCACAGATACGCAGTATTTT. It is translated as CASSQGRRGLSTDTQYF.

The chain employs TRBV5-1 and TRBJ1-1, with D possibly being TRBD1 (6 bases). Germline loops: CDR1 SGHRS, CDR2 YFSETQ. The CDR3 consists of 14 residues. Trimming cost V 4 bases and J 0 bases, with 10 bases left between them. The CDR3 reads CASSGGGMNTEAFF. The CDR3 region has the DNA TGCGCCAGCAGCGGAGGGGGGATGAACACTGAAGCTTTCTTT.

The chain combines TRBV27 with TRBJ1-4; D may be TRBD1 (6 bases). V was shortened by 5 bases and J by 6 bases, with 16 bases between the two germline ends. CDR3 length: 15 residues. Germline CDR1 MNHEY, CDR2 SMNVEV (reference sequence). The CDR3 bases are TGTGCCAGCAGTCATTACAGGGAGGTTGATGAAAAACTGTTTTTT. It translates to CASSHYREVDEKLFF.

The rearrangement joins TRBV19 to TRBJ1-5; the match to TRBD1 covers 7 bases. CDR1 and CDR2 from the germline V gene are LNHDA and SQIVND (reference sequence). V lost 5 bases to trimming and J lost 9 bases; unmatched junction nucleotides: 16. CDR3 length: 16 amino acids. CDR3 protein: CASSPLRQGVLVPQHF. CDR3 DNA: TGTGCCAGTAGTCCCCTTAGACAGGGTGTTTTAGTGCCCCAGCATTTT.

The DNA of the CDR3 is TGCAGCGTTGGACAGAGAGGCTACACCTTC. As protein: CSVGQRGYTF. V usage is TRBV29-1 and J usage is TRBJ1-2, with a tentative D call TRBD1 (5 bases). Trimming took off 4 bases at V and 8 bases at J, with 8 bases between the two ends. This CDR3 has 10 residues. Germline CDR1 reads SQVTM; CDR2 reads ANQGSEA.